The following is a TCR beta chain sequence with its context. Its antigen is unidentified. Using immunoSEQ multiplex PCR, the repertoire was profiled, and TCRdb retains in-frame clones only, with some absent. The profile shows 450,000 to 550,000 clones, about 88% of them singletons. This specimen comes from a study of Ad26.COV2.S vaccination and SARS-CoV-2 variants. Indicated treatment: around 19 received Ad26.COV2.S at low or high dose, single or two shots; 5 received placebo; per-sample allocation not given. Sampling was done on day 63 after the first vaccine or placebo injection. Trimming removed 3 bases from V and 4 bases from J, with 14 bases in between. The CDR3 has 15 amino acids. The V gene's germline CDR1 is ENHRY and CDR2 SYGVKD. Whole-study findings and limits: Total T cell responses were possibly underestimated by TCR breadth and depth analyses. With respect to non-spike TCR breadth, vaccine and placebo recipients were similar.

The V gene is TRBV10-3, the J gene TRBJ2-3; D is perhaps TRBD1 (6 bases). The clonotype comes from a person between 18 and 59 years old who received the Ad26.COV2.S COVID-19 vaccine or a placebo. Here the sequenced sample was peripheral blood, taken in a trial of Ad26.COV2.S vaccine versus placebo. The CDR3 sequence: CAISDFDRLADTQYF. In nucleotides, the CDR3 is TGTGCCATCAGTGACTTCGACAGGTTGGCAGATACGCAGTATTTT.